This record concerns one T cell receptor (beta chain) sequence. This entry comes from a study of T cell changes during pregnancy in multiple sclerosis. Clones were sequenced by immunoSEQ multiplex PCR, and TCRdb holds only the in-frame ones, with some missing. Of under 45,000 clones listed, approximately 94% are singletons. CDR1 and CDR2 (germline): LNHDA, SQIVND (reference sequence). The ends lost 5 bases at V and 4 bases at J; junction bases unmatched: 11. CDR3 length equals 18 residues. The sequencing here drew on CD4+ T cells from peripheral blood mononuclear cells, taken in the third trimester of pregnancy. This chain links TRBV19 with TRBJ2-2; 12 bases agree with TRBD1. The clonotype was recovered from a female donor with multiple sclerosis, enrolled in a pregnancy study. The CDR3 DNA reads as TGTGCCAGTAGTTCCCCCCGGGACAGGGGGCTGAGCACCGGGGAGCTGTTTTTT. It translates to CASSSPRDRGLSTGELFF.